A selection of T cell receptor beta chains follows, all from one sample in a study of OX40 agonist ivuxolimab in advanced cancers. TCRdb's table, derived via immunoSEQ multiplex PCR, lists solely in-frame clones and lacks some. Here the sample spans some 45,000 clones, 82% being singletons. Material: CD4+ or CD8+ T cells sorted from blood, obtained in a trial of the OX40 agonist ivuxolimab. Receptor source: an adult with an advanced solid tumor such as melanoma, head and neck, liver or kidney cancer. The CDR3 runs from the conserved cysteine through the conserved F or W. Each record gives: clone size, V gene, D gene, J gene, CDR3 DNA, CDR3 protein. The D gene is left open where the match is weak. Not all rows give a size; the values are once, few, many and, for expanded clones, a class.

>.|TRBV30|.|TRBJ2-5
TGTGCCTGGAGTGTTGGCGGTTTGGAGACCCAGTACTTC
CAWSVGGLETQYF
>.|TRBV5-1|.|TRBJ1-1
TGCGCCAGCAGCTTGTTTGCAGGGGCTAGGATTGACACTGAAGCTTTCTTT
CASSLFAGARIDTEAFF
>.|TRBV27|.|TRBJ1-5
TGTGCCAGCAGTTTCAAGAGGCCGCGACTTAGCAATCAGCCCCAGCATTTT
CASSFKRPRLSNQPQHF
>.|TRBV6-1|.|TRBJ1-5
TGTGCCAGCGTATTGGGGCAAAATCAGCCCCAGCATTTT
CASVLGQNQPQHF
>.|TRBV14|.|TRBJ2-7
TGTGCCAGCAGCCAAGATTTGTGGGACTCCTACGAGCAGTACTTC
CASSQDLWDSYEQYF
>.|TRBV25-1|.|TRBJ1-2
TGTGCCAGCAGTGAATACCCCGGGGCTGGCTACACCTTC
CASSEYPGAGYTF
>.|TRBV14|TRBD1|TRBJ2-2
TGTGCCAGCAGCCAAGATCTGCAGGGGGCTGGCACCGGGGAGCTGTTTTTT
CASSQDLQGAGTGELFF
>.|TRBV5-4|.|TRBJ2-4
TGTGCCAGCAGCCCGGGGGGGACAGGAATAGCCAAAAACATTCAGTACTTC
CASSPGGTGIAKNIQYF
>.|TRBV9|TRBD1|TRBJ2-3
TGTGCCAGCAGCAACAAGGGACAGGTGTACACAGATACGCAGTATTTT
CASSNKGQVYTDTQYF
>.|TRBV27|TRBD1|TRBJ2-7
TGTGCCAGCAGTTTTACGGACAGGGCGTATCAGTACTTC
CASSFTDRAYQYF
>.|TRBV7-2|.|TRBJ1-2
TGTGCCAGCAGCCCAGCAGGGGCAAAATATGGCTACACCTTC
CASSPAGAKYGYTF
>once|TRBV30|.|TRBJ2-2
TGTGCCTGGAGCCCTGGCACCGGGGAGCTGTTTTTT
CAWSPGTGELFF
>large|TRBV6-5|TRBD1|TRBJ2-3
TGTGCCAGCAGCCCACAGGGGGGTACGCAGTATTTT
CASSPQGGTQYF
>.|TRBV19|TRBD1|TRBJ2-2
TGTGCCAGTAGCCTCAGCCGGACAGGGGGCATCACCGGGGAGCTGTTTTTT
CASSLSRTGGITGELFF
>.|TRBV7-7|TRBD2|TRBJ2-3
TGTGCTAGCAGCTTAGAGAGGTGGCTAGCGGGGGGCCACTTGAGCACAGATACGCAGTATTTT
CASSLERWLAGGHLSTDTQYF
>.|TRBV5-1|TRBD1|TRBJ2-2
TGCGCCAGCAGCTTTAGTGAGGACAGGGGGAATTGGAACACCGGGGAGCTGTTTTTT
CASSFSEDRGNWNTGELFF
>.|TRBV19|.|TRBJ2-4
TGTGCCAGTAGTATCGTGGGAGTAGGGGCCAAAAACATTCAGTACTTC
CASSIVGVGAKNIQYF
>.|TRBV15|.|TRBJ2-7
TGTGCCACCAGCAGACTTCGGGAGGAGCAGTACTTC
CATSRLREEQYF
>.|TRBV6-4|TRBD1|TRBJ2-5
TGTGCCAGCAGTGACCCCCCAGACAGGGAGGAGACCCAGTACTTC
CASSDPPDREETQYF
>.|TRBV30|.|TRBJ1-6
TGTGCCGGCAGTTTGGGTGGGCGGACCAATTCACCCCTCCACTTT
CAGSLGGRTNSPLHF
>.|TRBV7-6|TRBD2|TRBJ2-1
TGTGCCAGCAGCACCGGGACTAGCGGGAGGGCCATATATGAGCAGTTCTTC
CASSTGTSGRAIYEQFF
>few|TRBV19|TRBD1|TRBJ1-6
TGTGCCAGTTGGGACAGGAGCTCCTATAATTCACCCCTCCACTTT
CASWDRSSYNSPLHF
>.|TRBV6-5|.|TRBJ2-2
TGTGCCAGCAGGGGACGAGTCACCGGGGAGCTGTTTTTT
CASRGRVTGELFF
>once|TRBV28|TRBD2|TRBJ2-3
TGTGCCAGCAGTTCCCCCGGGACTAGCGGTGATACGCAGTATTTT
CASSSPGTSGDTQYF
>.|TRBV7-8|TRBD2|TRBJ2-1
TGTGCCAGCAGCTACCTAGCCGGGCGTAGCGGGAGGGTAAGGCATGAGCAGTTCTTC
CASSYLAGRSGRVRHEQFF
>.|TRBV28|.|TRBJ2-3
TGTGCCAGCAGTTTTGATACGCAGTATTTT
CASSFDTQYF
>.|TRBV9|.|TRBJ2-7
TGTGCCAGCAGCCTAAGGGACTGGGGGGCCGACGAGCAGTACTTC
CASSLRDWGADEQYF
>.|TRBV5-5|.|TRBJ2-6
TGTGCCAGCAGCTTGGGTTGGGCATCCGGGGCCAACGTCCTGACTTTC
CASSLGWASGANVLTF